Sequencing of this T cell receptor beta chain was carried out in a study of cytomegalovirus exposure and HLA in healthy donors. 13 Jbeta primers and 60 Vbeta primers were used for the PCR. Here immunoSEQ multiplex PCR was the method, and the copy in TCRdb shows in-frame clones only, minus some. The sample consists of around 90,000 clones, over 75% of them appearing once. General study results and limits: DRB1 showed the most TCR associations and HLA-C the fewest in a later analysis, as rates varied by HLA locus. According to an earlier analysis, most TCR beta V segments yielded productive rearrangements about 87% or about 30% of the time. Later work showed greater clonal expansion in HLA-associated TCR beta chains than in equally common others.

On this clone itself: Its antigen is not known.

V dropped 8 bases and J dropped 4; count of bases not matched to a gene: 9. CDR1 and CDR2 (germline): SNHLY, FYNNEI. The CDR3 runs to 15 residues. Each donor was healthy, and each was a bone marrow donor. Source material: PBMCs. This sequence was found in a man aged 25 to 40 in good health and CMV-seronegative. The chain joins TRBV2 to TRBJ2-2; TRBD1 matches 8 bases. This CDR3 is CASQQPRGRTGELFF. The CDR3 DNA reads as TGTGCCAGCCAGCAGCCCAGGGGGCGCACCGGGGAGCTGTTTTTT. Combining the CDR3 with reference TRBV2 and TRBJ2-2 gives the whole variable domain EPEVTQTPSHQVTQMGQEVILRCVPISNHLYFYWYRQILGQKVEFLVSFYNNEISEKSEIFDDQFSVERPDGSNFTLKIRSTKLEDSAMYFCASQQPRGRTGELFFGEGSRLTVL.